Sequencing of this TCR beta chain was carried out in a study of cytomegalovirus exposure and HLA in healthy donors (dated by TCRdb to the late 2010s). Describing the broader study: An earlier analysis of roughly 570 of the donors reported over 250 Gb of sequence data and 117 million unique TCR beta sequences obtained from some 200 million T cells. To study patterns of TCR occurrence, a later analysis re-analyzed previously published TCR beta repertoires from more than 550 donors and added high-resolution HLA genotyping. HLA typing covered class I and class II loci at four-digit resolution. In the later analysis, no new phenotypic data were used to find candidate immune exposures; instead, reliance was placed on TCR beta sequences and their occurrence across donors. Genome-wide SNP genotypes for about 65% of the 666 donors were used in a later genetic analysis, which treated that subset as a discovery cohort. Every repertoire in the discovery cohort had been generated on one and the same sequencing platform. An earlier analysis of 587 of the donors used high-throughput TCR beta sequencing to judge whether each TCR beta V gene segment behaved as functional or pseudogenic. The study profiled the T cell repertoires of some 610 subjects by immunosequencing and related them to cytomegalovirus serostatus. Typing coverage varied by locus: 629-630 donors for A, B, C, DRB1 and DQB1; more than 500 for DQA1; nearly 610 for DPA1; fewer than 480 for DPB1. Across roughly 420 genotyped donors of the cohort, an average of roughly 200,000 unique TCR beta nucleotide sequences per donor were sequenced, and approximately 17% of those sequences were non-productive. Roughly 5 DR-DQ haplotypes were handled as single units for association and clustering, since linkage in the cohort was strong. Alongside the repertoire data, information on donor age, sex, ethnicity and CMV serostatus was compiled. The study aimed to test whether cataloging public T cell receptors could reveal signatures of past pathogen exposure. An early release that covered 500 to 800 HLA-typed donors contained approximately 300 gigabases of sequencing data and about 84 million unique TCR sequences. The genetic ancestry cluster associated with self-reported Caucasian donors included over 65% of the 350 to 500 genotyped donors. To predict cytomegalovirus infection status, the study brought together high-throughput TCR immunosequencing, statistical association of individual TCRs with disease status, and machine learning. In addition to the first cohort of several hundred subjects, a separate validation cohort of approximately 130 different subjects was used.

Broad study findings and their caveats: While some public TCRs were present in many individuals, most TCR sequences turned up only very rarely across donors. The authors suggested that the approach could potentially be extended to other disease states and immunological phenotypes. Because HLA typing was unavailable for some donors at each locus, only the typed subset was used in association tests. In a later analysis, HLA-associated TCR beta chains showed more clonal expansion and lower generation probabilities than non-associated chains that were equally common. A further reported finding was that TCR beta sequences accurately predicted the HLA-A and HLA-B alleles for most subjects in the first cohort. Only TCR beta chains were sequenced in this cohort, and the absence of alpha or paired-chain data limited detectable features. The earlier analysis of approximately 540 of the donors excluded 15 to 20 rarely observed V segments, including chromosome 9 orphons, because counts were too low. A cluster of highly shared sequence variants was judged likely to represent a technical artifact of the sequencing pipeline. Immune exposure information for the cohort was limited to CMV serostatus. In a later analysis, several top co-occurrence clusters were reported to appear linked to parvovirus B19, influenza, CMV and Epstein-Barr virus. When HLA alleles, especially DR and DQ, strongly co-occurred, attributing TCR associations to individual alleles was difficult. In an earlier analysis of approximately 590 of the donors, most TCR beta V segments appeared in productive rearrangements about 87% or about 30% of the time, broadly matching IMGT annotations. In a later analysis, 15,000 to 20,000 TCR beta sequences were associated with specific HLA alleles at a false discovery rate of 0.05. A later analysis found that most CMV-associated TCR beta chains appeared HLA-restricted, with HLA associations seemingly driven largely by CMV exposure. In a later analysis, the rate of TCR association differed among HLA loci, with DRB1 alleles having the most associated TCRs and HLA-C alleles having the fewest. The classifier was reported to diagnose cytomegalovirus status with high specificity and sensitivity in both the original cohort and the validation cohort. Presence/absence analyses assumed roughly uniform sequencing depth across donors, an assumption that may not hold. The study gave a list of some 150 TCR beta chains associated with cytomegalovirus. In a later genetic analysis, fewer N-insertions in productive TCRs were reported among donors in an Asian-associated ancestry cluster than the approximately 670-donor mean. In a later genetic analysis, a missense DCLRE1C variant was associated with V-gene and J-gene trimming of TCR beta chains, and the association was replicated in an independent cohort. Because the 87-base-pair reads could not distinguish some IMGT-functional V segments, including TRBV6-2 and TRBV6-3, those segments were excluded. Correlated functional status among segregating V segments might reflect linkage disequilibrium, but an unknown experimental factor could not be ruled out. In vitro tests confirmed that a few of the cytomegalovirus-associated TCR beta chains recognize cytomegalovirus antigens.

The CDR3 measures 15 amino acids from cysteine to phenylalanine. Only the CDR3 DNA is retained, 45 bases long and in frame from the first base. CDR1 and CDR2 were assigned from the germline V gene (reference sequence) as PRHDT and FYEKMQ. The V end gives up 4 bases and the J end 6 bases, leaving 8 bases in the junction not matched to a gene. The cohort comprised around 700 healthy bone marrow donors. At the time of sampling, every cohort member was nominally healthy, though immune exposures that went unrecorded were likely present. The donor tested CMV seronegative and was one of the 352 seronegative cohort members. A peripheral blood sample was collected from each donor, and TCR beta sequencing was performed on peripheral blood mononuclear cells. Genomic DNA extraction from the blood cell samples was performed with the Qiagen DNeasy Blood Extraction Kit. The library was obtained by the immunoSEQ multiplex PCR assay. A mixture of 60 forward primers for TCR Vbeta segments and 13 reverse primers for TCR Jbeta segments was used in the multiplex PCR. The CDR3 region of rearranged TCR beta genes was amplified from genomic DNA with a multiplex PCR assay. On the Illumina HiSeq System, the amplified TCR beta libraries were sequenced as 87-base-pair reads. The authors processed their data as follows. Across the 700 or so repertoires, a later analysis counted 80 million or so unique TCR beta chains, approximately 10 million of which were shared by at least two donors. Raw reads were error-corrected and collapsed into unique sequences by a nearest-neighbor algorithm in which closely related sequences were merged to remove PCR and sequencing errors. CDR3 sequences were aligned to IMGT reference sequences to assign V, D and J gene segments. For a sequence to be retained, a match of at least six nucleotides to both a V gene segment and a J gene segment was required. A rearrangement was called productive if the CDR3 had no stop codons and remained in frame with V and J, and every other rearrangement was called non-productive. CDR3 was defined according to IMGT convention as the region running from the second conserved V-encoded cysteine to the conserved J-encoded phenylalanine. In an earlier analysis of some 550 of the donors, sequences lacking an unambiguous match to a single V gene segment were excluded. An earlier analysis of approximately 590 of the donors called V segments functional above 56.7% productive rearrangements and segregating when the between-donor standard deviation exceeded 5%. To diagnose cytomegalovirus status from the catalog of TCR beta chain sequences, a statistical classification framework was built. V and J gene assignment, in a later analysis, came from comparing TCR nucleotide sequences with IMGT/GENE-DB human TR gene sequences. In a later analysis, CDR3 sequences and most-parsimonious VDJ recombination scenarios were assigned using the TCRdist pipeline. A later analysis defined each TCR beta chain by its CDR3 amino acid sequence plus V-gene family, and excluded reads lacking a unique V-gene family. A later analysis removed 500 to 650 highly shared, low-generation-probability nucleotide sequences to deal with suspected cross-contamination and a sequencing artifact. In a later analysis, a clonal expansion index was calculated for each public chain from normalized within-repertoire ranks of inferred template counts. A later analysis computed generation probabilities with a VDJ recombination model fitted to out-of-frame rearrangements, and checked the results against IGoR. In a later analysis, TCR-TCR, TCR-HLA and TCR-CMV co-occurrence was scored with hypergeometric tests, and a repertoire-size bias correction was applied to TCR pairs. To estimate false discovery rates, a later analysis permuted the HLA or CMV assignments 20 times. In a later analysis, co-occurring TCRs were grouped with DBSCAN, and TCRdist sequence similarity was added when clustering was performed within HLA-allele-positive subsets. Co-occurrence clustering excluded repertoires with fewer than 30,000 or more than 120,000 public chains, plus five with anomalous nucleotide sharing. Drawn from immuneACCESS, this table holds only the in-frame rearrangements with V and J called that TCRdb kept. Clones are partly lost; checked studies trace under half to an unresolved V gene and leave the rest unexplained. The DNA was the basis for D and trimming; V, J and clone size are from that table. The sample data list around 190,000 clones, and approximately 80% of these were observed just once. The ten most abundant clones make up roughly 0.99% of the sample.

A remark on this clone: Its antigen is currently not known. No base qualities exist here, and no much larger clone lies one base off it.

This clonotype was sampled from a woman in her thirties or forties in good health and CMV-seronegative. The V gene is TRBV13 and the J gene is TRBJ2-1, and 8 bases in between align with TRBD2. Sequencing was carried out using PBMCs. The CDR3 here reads CASSSSGLGGNEQFF. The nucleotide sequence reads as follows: TGTGCCAGCAGCTCCTCGGGACTAGGCGGCAATGAGCAGTTCTTC. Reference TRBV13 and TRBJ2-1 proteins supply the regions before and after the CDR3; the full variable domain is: AAGVIQSPRHLIKEKRETATLKCYPIPRHDTVYWYQQGPGQDPQFLISFYEKMQSDKGSIPDRFSAQQFSDYHSELNMSSLELGDSALYFCASSSSGLGGNEQFFGPGTRLTVL.